The clone carrying this T cell receptor beta chain was seen repeatedly, ten times or more. iRepertoire HTBI primers and Arm-PCR of CDR3 regions built TCR beta libraries. TCRdb analysed the multiplex PCR reads with MiXCR anew, one entry per CDR3 protein. In the table there are around 400,000 distinct CDR3 sequences, 12% of which are singletons. These data come from a study of regulatory T cells in long-lasting Graves disease. Study as a whole: Prior antithyroid drug treatment in newly diagnosed Graves' patients lasted under 3 months.

The time point is: newly diagnosed GD, antithyroid drugs for less than 3 months. Preparation of the TCR library used RNA extracted from PBMCs. This CDR3 region has 11 residues. Trimming removed 1 base from V and 6 bases from J, with 3 bases in between. Germline assignment: CDR1 SGHDN and CDR2 FVKESK. The sample was also reused in another study, on T cells in Graves' hyperthyroidism and ophthalmopathy. As reported in that work: No progression to ophthalmopathy during 18 months of follow-up defined stable disease.

The receptor was isolated from a woman aged 18-30 years with Graves disease. This rearrangement joins TRBV14 to TRBJ2-5; D gene ambiguous. The input for sequencing was peripheral blood mononuclear cells (PBMCs), taken at new diagnosis, from a patient treated with antithyroid drugs. CDR3 residues: CASSQGQTQYF. For the CDR3, the DNA is TGTGCCAGCAGCCAAGGCCAGACCCAGTACTTC.